The 6 T cell receptor beta chains below come from one sample, sequenced in a study of T cell repertoires in cytomegalovirus infection. Their specific antigens are unknown. From the reads, TCRdb called clonotypes with MiXCR, one entry per CDR3 protein. The data hold 550,000 to 700,000 distinct CDR3 sequences, with under 45% observed a single time. This specimen was cultured PBMCs, taken from culture after CMV antigen stimulation. Receptors were obtained from a human donor in good health (CMV status not recorded). Some clones in this sample may be carry-over from other donors' samples.

The genes are TRBV3-1 and TRBJ2-1; D call uncertain. There are 11 residues in the CDR3. Germline V gene sequence: CDR1 LGHDT, CDR2 YNNKEL (reference sequence). Trimming took 0 bases from V and 10 from J, leaving 4 bases between them. The CDR3 is CASSQEGEQFF. CDR3 coding DNA: TGTGCCAGCAGCCAAGAGGGGGAGCAGTTCTTC.

V and J are TRBV11-3 and TRBJ2-3; 14 nucleotides agree with TRBD2. Germline V CDR1 and CDR2: SGHNT, YENEEA. J gave up 3 bases and V 5 bases, and 4 bases lay outside the gene matches. The CDR3 spans 16 residues. Here the CDR3 reads CASSQGLAGATDTQYF. The CDR3 DNA sequence: TGTGCCAGCAGCCAGGGACTAGCGGGGGCTACAGATACGCAGTATTTT.

This chain links TRBV7-2 with TRBJ2-5; 11 bases align to TRBD2. CDR1 SGHTA and CDR2 FQGNSA come from the germline V gene. The V gene end was trimmed by 6 bases and the J gene end by 5 bases; junction bases not matched to a gene: 8. The CDR3 consists of 15 residues. Here the CDR3 reads CASRIAGGPGETQYF. Here the CDR3 DNA reads TGTGCCAGCAGGATAGCGGGAGGGCCGGGGGAGACCCAGTACTTC.

The CDR3 loop is CATRTTSGRGDTQYF. DNA of the CDR3: TGTGCCACCAGGACTACTAGCGGGAGAGGTGATACGCAGTATTTT. This chain uses TRBV15 with TRBJ2-3; 11 bases line up with TRBD2. The length of the CDR3 is 15 residues. In germline, CDR1 is LNHNV, CDR2 YYDKDF (reference sequence). V shed 6 bases, J shed 6 bases, and the junction held 8 bases outside the gene matches.

This clonotype was seen more than once but under ten times. This sequence joins TRBV20-1 and TRBJ2-3; D gene uncertain. The CDR3 is made up of 14 amino acids. Trimming removed 6 bases at V and 0 bases at J, with 13 bases between. Germline V gene data show CDR1 as DFQATT and CDR2 as SNEGSKA (reference sequence). CDR3 sequence reads: CSAQSVDSTDTQYF. CDR3 bases: TGCAGTGCCCAATCGGTAGATAGCACAGATACGCAGTATTTT.

The chain is built from TRBV20-1 and TRBJ2-3; 7 bases match TRBD1. CDR1 is DFQATT and CDR2 is SNEGSKA in the germline V gene (reference sequence). J was trimmed by 3 bases and V by 5 bases; bases with no gene match: 8. CDR3 length: 14 amino acids. CDR3 DNA sequence: TGCAGTGCTGCTGGGGCAGGGGGTACAGATACGCAGTATTTT. Translating gives CSAAGAGGTDTQYF.